This T cell receptor (beta chain) was found in a study of T cell responses to AZD1222 COVID-19 vaccine (dated by TCRdb to the early 2020s). With respect to the entire study: TCR sequencing was performed for 233 trial participants, of whom 200 to 220 were given two doses of AZD1222 and around 25 were given two doses of MenACWY control vaccine. Enrollment into the trials was organized by age into subgroups of 18-55, 56-69 and 70-plus years, and those subgroups contained roughly 150, 30 and 60 TCR-sequenced participants, respectively.

The time point tag for this specimen amounts to: about 28 days (+/-7) after the second vaccine dose. AZD1222 recipients whose second dose came at about 4 weeks and those whose second dose came at about 12 weeks were combined into one group, since spike-specific TCR depth and breadth did not differ between the two schedules. Vaccinee samples came from UK trials COV001 and COV002, including a single-blind randomized controlled phase 2/3 trial of AZD1222 (ChAdOx1 nCoV-19) in healthy adults. Trial participant PBMC samples were collected at day 0 and day 28 after the second dose for TCRbeta chain sequencing. The V and J ends are trimmed by 1 base and 8 bases, leaving 23 bases between them. For CDR1 and CDR2, the germline V gene lists MGHRA and YSYEKL. From cysteine to phenylalanine, the CDR3 is 17 amino acids long. The only DNA kept is the CDR3, 51 bases in frame from the first base. The CDR3 regions of human TCRbeta chains were analyzed by immunosequencing. The study's processing was this. TCRs in the repertoires were matched against a reference library of SARS-CoV-2-specific TCRs that had been generated with the MIRA antigen-specificity platform. Breadth was defined as the fraction of unique TCRs that were SARS-CoV-2-associated. Depth was defined as the fraction of total T cells that were SARS-CoV-2-associated. Using the MIRA data, each spike-specific TCR was mapped to the spike region that the TCR reacts to and placed in a CD4 or CD8 class. Log10-transformed breadth and depth values were compared by one-way ANOVA with Sidak's multiple comparisons tests. The table was pulled from immuneACCESS by TCRdb, which kept in-frame rearrangements only. Such tables lose some clones; where checked, under half of the loss comes from unresolved V genes, and the rest has no known cause. D and trimming were read from the DNA, whereas the V and J calls and clone size are those reported in that table. The sample data list roughly 140,000 clones, and about 88% of these were observed just once. The ten biggest clones cover over 3% of the sample.

Comments on this clone: This receptor's antigen is unknown. No much larger clone is present one base from it, and per-base qualities are unavailable.

Study-wide findings and limitations: Because no samples from the day 14 peak response were available, repertoires could be characterized only after the peak T cell response. Participants were mostly white British and included more females than males, and it was suggested by the authors that clonal diversity may have been underestimated. Conclusions about previously exposed vaccinees are limited, since just six AZD1222 recipients were seropositive for SARS-CoV-2 at baseline. Reportedly, close to half of the unique spike-specific TCRs recognized epitopes lying outside the regions that are mutated in the B.1.351 and B.1.1.7 variants. After two AZD1222 doses, both the breadth and the depth of spike-specific TCRs were significantly higher than at day 0 and than in MenACWY recipients. In the small 56-69-year group, the increase in depth fell short of significance, most likely because of low power. The whole spike protein was spanned by vaccine-associated CD4 TCRs, and dominant responses were seen in regions 160-218 and 743-854.

The origin of this receptor is an adult who received the AZD1222 COVID-19 vaccine. The sample in question was peripheral blood, obtained 28 days after the second AZD1222 dose. Recombination linked TRBV4-1 to TRBJ1-2; the D segment could be TRBD1, given 5 matching bases. Here the CDR3 is given as CASSQGGGGSLPGGYTF. The nucleotide sequence is given as TGCGCCAGCAGCCAAGGAGGCGGGGGTTCTCTTCCAGGCGGCTACACCTTC.